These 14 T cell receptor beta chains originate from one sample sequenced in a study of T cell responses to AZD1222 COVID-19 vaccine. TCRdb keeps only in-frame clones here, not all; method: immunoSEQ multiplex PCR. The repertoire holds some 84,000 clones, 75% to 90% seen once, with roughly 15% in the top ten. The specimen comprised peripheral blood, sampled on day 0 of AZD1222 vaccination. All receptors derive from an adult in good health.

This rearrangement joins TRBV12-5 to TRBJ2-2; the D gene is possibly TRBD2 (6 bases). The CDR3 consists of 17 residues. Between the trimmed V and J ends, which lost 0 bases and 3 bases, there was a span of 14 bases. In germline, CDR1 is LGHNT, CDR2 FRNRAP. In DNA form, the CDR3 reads TGTGCTAGTGGTTTGGTACGGGGTAGCGGATACACCGGGGAGCTGTTTTTT. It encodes CASGLVRGSGYTGELFF.

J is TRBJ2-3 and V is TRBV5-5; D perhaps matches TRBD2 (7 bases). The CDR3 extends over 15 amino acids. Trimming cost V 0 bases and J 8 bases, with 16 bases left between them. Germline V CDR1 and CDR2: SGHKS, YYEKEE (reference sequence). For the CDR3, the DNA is TGTGCCAGCAGCTTGGATTGGCGGGGGCCTGGTACGCAGTATTTT. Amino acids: CASSLDWRGPGTQYF.

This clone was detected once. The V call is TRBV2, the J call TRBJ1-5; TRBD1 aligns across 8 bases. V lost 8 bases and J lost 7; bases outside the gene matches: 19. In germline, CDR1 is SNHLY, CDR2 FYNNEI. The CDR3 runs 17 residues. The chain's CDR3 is CASLAPGGERVRQPQHF. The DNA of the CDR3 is TGTGCCAGCCTTGCCCCAGGGGGCGAGAGGGTGCGACAGCCCCAGCATTTT.

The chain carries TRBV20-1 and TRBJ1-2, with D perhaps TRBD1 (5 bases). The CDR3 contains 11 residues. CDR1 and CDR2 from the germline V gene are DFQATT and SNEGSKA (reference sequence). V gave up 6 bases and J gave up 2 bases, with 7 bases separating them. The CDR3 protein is CSAPGNYGYTF. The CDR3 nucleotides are TGCAGTGCGCCAGGGAACTATGGCTACACCTTC.

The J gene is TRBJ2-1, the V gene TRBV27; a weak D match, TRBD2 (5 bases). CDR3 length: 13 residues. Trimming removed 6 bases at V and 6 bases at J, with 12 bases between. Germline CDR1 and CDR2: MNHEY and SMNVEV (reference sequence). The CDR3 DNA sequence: TGTGCCAGCAGCCCACTAGGTTCCAATGAGCAGTTCTTC. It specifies CASSPLGSNEQFF.

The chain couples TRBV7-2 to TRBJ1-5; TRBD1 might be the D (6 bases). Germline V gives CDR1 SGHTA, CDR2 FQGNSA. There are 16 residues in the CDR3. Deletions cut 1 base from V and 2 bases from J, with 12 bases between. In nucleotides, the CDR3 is TGTGCCAGCAGCTTAGTCAGGGGCCGGGGCAATCAGCCCCAGCATTTT. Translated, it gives CASSLVRGRGNQPQHF.

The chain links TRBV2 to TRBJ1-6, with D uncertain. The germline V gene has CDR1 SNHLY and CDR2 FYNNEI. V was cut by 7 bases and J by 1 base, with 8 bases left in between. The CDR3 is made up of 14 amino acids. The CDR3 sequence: CASTQLSYNSPLHF. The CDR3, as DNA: TGTGCCAGCACACAGTTATCCTATAATTCACCCCTCCACTTT.

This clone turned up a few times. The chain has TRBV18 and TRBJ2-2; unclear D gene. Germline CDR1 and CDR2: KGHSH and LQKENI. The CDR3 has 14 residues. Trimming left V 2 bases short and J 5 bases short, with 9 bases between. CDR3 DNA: TGTGCCAGCTCACCAAGCGCTCTAACCGGGGAGCTGTTTTTT. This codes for CASSPSALTGELFF.

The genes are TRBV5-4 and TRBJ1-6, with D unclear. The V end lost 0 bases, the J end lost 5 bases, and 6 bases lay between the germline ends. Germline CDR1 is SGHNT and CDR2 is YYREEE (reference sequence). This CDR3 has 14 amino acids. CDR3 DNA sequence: TGTGCCAGCAGCTTGGAAGATAATAATTCACCCCTCCACTTT. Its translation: CASSLEDNNSPLHF.

As DNA, the CDR3 is TGTGCCAGCCATCCTCGCGCCGGACGGAATGAGCAGTTCTTC. Its protein product is CASHPRAGRNEQFF. The chain is built from TRBV2 and TRBJ2-1; D uncertain. There are 14 residues in the CDR3. V lost 8 bases and J 7 bases, leaving 18 bases between the germline ends. From germline, CDR1 is SNHLY and CDR2 FYNNEI.

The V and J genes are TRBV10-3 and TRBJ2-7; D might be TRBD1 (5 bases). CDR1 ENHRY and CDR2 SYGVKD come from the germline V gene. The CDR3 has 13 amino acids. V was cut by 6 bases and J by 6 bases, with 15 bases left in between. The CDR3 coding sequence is TGTGCCATCAGGGCTCCCAGGGTCCGCGAGCAGTACTTC. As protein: CAIRAPRVREQYF.

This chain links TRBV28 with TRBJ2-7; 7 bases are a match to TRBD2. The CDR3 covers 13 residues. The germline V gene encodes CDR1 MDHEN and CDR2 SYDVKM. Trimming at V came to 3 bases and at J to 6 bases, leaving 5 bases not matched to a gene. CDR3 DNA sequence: TGTGCCAGCAGTTTGGGGGGGTTGGGCGAGCAGTACTTC. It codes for CASSLGGLGEQYF.

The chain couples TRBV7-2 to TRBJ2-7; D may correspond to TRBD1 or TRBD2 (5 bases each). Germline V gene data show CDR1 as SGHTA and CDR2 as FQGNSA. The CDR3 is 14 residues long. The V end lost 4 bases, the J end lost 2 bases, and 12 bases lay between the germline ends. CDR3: CASSSPRDAYEQYF. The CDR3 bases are TGTGCCAGCAGCTCCCCTAGGGACGCCTACGAGCAGTACTTC.

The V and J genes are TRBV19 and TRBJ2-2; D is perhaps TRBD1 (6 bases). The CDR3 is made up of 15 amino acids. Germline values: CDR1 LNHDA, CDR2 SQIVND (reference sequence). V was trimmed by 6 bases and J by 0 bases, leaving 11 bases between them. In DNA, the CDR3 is TGTGCCAGTAGACAGGGCGGAACGAACACCGGGGAGCTGTTTTTT. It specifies CASRQGGTNTGELFF.